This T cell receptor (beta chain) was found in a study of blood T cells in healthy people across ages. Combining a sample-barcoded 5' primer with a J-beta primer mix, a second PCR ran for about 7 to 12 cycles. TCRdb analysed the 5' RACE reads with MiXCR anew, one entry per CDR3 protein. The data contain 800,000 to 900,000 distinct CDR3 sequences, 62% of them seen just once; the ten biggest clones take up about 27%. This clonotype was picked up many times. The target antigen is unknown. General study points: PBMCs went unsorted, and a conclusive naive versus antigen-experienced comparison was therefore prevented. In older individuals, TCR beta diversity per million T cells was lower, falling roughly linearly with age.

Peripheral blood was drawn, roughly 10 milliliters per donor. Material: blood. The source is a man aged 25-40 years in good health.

CDR3 sequence reads: CASSSGAYNEQFF. Here the CDR3 DNA reads TGTGCCAGCAGTTCTGGGGCCTACAATGAGCAGTTCTTC. J is TRBJ2-1 and V is TRBV12-3 or TRBV12-4; unclear D gene. CDR3 size: 13 residues. V dropped 4 bases and J dropped 2 bases, with 6 bases sitting between them.